This T cell receptor beta chain was found in a study of shared clonotypes between healthy human individuals. Produced via immunoSEQ multiplex PCR; TCRdb's table is partial and in-frame only. The table records under 2.5 million clones, 92% of them present only once. From germline, CDR1 is SGHAT and CDR2 FQNNGV. V was pared by 5 bases and J by 0 bases, with 4 bases of the junction left unmatched. The CDR3 sequence is 15 residues long. The sequencing input was naive CD4+ T cells from PBMCs. Documented subset: CD45RA+ positively selected. This chain connects TRBV11-2 to TRBJ1-5; 7 nucleotides match TRBD1. The clonotype originates from a man aged 18 to 30 in good health. Some clones in this sample may be carry-over from other donors' samples. The CDR3 DNA reads TGTGCCAGCAGCCCCTGGGACAGTAGCAATCAGCCCCAGCATTTT. Its translation is CASSPWDSSNQPQHF. Full variable domain (remainder filled in from reference TRBV11-2 and TRBJ1-5): EAGVAQSPRYKIIEKRQSVAFWCNPISGHATLYWYQQILGQGPKLLIQFQNNGVVDDSQLPKDRFSAERLKGVDSTLKIQPAKLEDSAVYLCASSPWDSSNQPQHFGDGTRLSIL.